The 4 T cell receptor beta chains reported below all come from one sample, sequenced in a study of regulatory T cells in long-lasting Graves disease (dated by TCRdb to the early 2020s). The time point label of this sample denotes: newly diagnosed GD, antithyroid drugs for less than 3 months. For both TCR sequencing and RNA sequencing, RNA was extracted from PBMCs using TRIzol. Library construction relied on multiplex PCR. Sequencing took place on an Illumina HiSeq 4000. CDR3 regions were amplified by Arm-PCR with iRepertoire HTBI primers to construct TCR beta libraries. TCRdb applied fastp at Q25 and MiXCR to the public reads, then kept only in-frame beta chains. CDR3 protein duplicates are merged, each entry listing the most common genes and DNA. Here the sample has 400,000 to 500,000 distinct CDR3 sequences; approximately 15% occur a single time. Roughly 15% of the sample lies in the top ten. This same sample was also taken into another study, of T cells in Graves' hyperthyroidism and ophthalmopathy.

The material sequenced was peripheral blood mononuclear cells (PBMCs), taken at new diagnosis, from a patient treated with antithyroid drugs. These receptors were obtained from a woman in her fifties or sixties with Graves disease. Donor details come from another sample of the same person, matched by shared clones.

This clonotype was observed a handful of times. One end of the junction does not line up with germline, which may come from a read error. The gene calls are TRBV4-1 and TRBJ2-5; 7 positions match TRBD2. There are 15 residues in the CDR3. In germline, CDR1 is MGHRA, CDR2 YSYEKL. DNA of the CDR3: TGCGCCAGCAACCAAAGCGGGAAGCACCAAGAGACCCAGTACTTC. Translated: CASNQSGKHQETQYF.

This clonotype was counted many times. The CDR3 loop is CSARSSYNSPLHF. CDR3 in DNA: TGCAGTGCTAGGAGCTCCTATAATTCACCCCTCCACTTT. The V gene is TRBV20-1, the J gene TRBJ1-6; D gene uncertain. V was trimmed by 3 bases and J by 0 bases, leaving 3 bases between them. CDR1 DFQATT and CDR2 SNEGSKA come from the germline V gene (reference sequence). This CDR3 contains 13 residues.

This clonotype was seen ten or more times. CDR3 DNA sequence: TGTGCCAGTTGGGACGACAGTCCCAATCAGCCCCAGCATTTT. Translated: CASWDDSPNQPQHF. J is TRBJ1-5 and V is TRBV12-3 or TRBV12-4, with a tentative D call TRBD1 (5 bases). This CDR3 comprises 14 residues. The V gene lost 9 bases and the J gene lost 3 bases, with 15 bases spanning the gap.

This clonotype was observed at least ten times. The gene calls are TRBV7-2 and TRBJ2-3; a weak D match, TRBD1 (5 bases). The germline V gene encodes CDR1 SGHTA and CDR2 FQGNSA. Trimming cost V 1 base and J 5 bases, with 10 bases left between them. The CDR3 is 14 residues long. This chain's CDR3 is CASSLGRVVDTQYF. CDR3 bases: TGTGCCAGCAGCTTAGGCAGGGTTGTAGATACGCAGTATTTT.